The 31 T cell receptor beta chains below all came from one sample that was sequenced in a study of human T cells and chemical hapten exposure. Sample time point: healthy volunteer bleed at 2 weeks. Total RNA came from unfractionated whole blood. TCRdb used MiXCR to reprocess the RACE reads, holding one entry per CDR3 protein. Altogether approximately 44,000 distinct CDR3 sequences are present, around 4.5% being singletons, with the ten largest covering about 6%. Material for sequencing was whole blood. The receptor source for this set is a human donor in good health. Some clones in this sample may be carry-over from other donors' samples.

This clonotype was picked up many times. This CDR3 reads CASSSSDRPNTEAFF. As DNA, the CDR3 is TGTGCCAGCAGCTCCTCTGACAGGCCGAACACTGAAGCTTTCTTT. The rearrangement uses TRBV12-3 or TRBV12-4 and TRBJ1-1, with D possibly matching TRBD1 (6 bases). This CDR3 is built from 15 residues. The germline V and J ends were trimmed by 6 bases and 1 base, with 15 bases remaining between them.

CDR3 sequence reads: CASSSPPRETQYF. In nucleotides, the CDR3 is TGTGCCAGCAGCTCCCCCCCCAGGGAGACCCAGTACTTC. The chain couples TRBV7-2 to TRBJ2-5, with D uncertain. Looked up from germline, CDR1 is SGHTA and CDR2 is FQGNSA. V was shortened by 4 bases and J by 5 bases, with 11 bases between the two germline ends. This CDR3 comprises 13 residues. Complete variable domain (other parts from reference TRBV7-2 and TRBJ2-5): GAGVSQSPSNKVTEKGKDVELRCDPISGHTALYWYRQSLGQGLEFLIYFQGNSAPDKSGLPSDRFSAERTGGSVSTLTIQRTQQEDSAVYLCASSSPPRETQYFGPGTRLLVL.

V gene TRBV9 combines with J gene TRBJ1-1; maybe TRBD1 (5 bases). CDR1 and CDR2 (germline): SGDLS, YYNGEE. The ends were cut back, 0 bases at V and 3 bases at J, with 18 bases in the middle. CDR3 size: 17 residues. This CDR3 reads CASSVGPLALGDTEAFF. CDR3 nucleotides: TGTGCCAGCAGCGTAGGTCCCCTAGCCCTGGGGGACACTGAAGCTTTCTTT.

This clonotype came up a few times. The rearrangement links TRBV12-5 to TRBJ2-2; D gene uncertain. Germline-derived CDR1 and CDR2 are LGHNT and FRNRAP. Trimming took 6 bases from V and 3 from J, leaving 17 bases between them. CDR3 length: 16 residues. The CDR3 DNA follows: TGTGCTAGTGGCCTCCCTCCGCGACCCTACACCGGGGAGCTGTTTTTT. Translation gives CASGLPPRPYTGELFF.

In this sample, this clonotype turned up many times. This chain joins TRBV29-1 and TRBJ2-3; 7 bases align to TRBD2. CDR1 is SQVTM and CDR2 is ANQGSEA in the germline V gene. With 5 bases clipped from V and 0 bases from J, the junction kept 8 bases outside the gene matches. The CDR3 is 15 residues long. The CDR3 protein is CSVSGDSGSTDTQYF. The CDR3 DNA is TGCAGCGTTTCGGGGGATAGCGGGAGCACAGATACGCAGTATTTT.

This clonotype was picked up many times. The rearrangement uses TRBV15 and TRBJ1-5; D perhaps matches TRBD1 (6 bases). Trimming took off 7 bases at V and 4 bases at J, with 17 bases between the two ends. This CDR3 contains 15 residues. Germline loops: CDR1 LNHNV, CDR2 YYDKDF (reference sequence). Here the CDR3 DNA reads TGTGCCACCACCCCCGGGGGGCCCACAAATCAGCCCCAGCATTTT. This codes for CATTPGGPTNQPQHF.

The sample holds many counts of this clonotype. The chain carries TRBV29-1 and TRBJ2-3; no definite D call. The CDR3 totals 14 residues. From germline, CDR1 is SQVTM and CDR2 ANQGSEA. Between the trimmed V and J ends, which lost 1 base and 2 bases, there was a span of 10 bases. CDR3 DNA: TGCAGCGTTGAAGGACACGCCATCACAGATACGCAGTATTTT. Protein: CSVEGHAITDTQYF.

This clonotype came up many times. In DNA, the CDR3 is TGTGCCAGCAGCCAAGGACTAGTAGGATCGGAGCAGTACTTC. It yields the protein CASSQGLVGSEQYF. The chain joins TRBV14 to TRBJ2-7; D may be TRBD2 (6 bases). Germline-derived CDR1 and CDR2 are SGHDN and FVKESK. Deletions cut 1 base from V and 7 bases from J, with 14 bases between. The CDR3 covers 14 residues.

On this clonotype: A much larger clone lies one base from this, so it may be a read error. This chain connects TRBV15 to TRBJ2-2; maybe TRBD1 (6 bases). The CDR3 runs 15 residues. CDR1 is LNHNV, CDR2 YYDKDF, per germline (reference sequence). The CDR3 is CVTSRTIQGTGELFF. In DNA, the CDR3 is TGTGTCACCAGCAGGACGATACAGGGAACCGGGGAGCTGTTTTTT.

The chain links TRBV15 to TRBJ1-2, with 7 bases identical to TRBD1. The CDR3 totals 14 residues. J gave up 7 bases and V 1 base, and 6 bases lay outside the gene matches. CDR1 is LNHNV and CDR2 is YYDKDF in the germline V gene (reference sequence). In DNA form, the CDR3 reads TGTGCCACCAGCAGAGGTATCACAGGGGTTGGCTACACCTTC. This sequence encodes CATSRGITGVGYTF.

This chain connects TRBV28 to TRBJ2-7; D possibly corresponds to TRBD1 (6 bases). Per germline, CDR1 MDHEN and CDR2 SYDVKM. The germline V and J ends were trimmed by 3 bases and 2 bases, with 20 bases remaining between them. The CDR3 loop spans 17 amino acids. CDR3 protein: CASSFLGARRTAYEQYF. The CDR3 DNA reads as TGTGCCAGCAGTTTTTTGGGGGCTCGCAGGACCGCCTACGAGCAGTACTTC.

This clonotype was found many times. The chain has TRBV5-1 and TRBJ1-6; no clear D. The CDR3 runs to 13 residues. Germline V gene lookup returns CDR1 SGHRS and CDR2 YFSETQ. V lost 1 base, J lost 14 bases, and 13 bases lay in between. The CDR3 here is CASSLSSRSTLHF. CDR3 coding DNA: TGCGCCAGCAGCTTGTCGTCGAGAAGTACCCTCCACTTT.

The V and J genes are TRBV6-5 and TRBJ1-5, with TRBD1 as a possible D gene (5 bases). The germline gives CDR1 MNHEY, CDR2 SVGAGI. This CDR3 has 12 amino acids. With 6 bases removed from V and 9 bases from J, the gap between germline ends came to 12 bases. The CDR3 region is CASRNPGAPQHF. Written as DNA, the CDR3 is TGTGCCAGCAGAAACCCCGGGGCGCCCCAGCATTTT.

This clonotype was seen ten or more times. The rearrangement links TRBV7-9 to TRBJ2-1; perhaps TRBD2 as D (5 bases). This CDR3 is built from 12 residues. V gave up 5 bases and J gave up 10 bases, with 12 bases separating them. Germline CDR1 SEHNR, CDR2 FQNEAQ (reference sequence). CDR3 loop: CASSPGIFEQFF. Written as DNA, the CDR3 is TGTGCCAGCAGCCCCGGGATATTCGAGCAGTTCTTC.

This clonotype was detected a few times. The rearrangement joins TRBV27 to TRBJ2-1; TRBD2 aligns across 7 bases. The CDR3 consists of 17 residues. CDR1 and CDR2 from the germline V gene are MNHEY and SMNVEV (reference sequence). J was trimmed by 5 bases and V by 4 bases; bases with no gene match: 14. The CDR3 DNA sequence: TGTGCCAGCAGTTCTCCTAGGACTAGAATTGGGAACAATGAGCAGTTCTTC. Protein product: CASSSPRTRIGNNEQFF.

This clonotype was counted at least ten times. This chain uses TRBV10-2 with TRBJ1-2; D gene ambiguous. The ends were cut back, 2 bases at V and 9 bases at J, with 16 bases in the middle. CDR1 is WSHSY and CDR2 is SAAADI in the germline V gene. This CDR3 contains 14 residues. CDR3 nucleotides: TGCGCCAGCAGTGAGATAGGCCCAGGAGAACGCTACACCTTC. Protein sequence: CASSEIGPGERYTF.

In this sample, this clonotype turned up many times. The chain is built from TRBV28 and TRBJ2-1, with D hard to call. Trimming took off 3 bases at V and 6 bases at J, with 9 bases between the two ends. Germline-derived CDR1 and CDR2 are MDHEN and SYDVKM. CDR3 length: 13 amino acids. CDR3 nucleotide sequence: TGTGCCAGCAGTTTGAGAGGCCTCAATGAGCAGTTCTTC. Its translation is CASSLRGLNEQFF.

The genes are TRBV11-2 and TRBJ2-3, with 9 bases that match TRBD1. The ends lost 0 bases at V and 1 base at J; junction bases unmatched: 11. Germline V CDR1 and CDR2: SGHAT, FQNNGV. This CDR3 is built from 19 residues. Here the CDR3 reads CASSLEALTGGLGTDTQYF. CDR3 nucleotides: TGTGCCAGCAGCTTAGAGGCCCTAACAGGGGGCTTGGGCACAGATACGCAGTATTTT. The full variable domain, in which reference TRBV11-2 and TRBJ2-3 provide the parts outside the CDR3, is EAGVAQSPRYKIIEKRQSVAFWCNPISGHATLYWYQQILGQGPKLLIQFQNNGVVDDSQLPKDRFSAERLKGVDSTLKIQPAKLEDSAVYLCASSLEALTGGLGTDTQYFGPGTRLTVL.

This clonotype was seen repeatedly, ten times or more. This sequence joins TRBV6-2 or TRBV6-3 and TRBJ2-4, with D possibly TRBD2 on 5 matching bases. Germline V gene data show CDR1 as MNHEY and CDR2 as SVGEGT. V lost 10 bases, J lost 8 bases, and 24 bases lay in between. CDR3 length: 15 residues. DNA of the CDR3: TGTGCCACTCTACAGCCGGGTCCCCAGGAGGACATTCAGTACTTC. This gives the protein CATLQPGPQEDIQYF.

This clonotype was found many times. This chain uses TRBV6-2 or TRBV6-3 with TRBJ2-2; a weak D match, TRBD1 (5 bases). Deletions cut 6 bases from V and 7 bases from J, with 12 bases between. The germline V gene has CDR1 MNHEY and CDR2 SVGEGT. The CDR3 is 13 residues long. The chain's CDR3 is CASRNAGLGELFF. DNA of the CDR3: TGTGCCAGCAGGAATGCAGGGCTCGGGGAGCTGTTTTTT.

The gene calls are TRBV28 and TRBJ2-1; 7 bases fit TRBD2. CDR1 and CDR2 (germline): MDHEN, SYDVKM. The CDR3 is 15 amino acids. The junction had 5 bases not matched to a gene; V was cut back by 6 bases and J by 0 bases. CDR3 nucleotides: TGTGCCAGCAGCCTAGCGGACCACTCCTACAATGAGCAGTTCTTC. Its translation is CASSLADHSYNEQFF.

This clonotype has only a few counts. CDR3 in amino acids: CASSPSLFVAGRSYNEQFF. The DNA for the CDR3 is TGCGCCAGCAGCCCATCTCTTTTCGTGGCGGGAAGATCCTACAATGAGCAGTTCTTC. The V call is TRBV5-1, the J call TRBJ2-1; TRBD2 is a possible D gene (6 bases). Trimming cost V 4 bases and J 1 base, with 24 bases left between them. The germline gives CDR1 SGHRS, CDR2 YFSETQ. The CDR3 runs 19 residues.

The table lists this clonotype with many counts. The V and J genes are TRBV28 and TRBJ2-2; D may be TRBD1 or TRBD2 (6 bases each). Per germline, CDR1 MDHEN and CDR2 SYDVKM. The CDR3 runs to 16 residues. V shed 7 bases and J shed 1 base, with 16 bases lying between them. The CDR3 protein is CASTPSRGRNTGELFF. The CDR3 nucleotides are TGTGCCAGCACCCCCTCCCGGGGGCGGAACACCGGGGAGCTGTTTTTT.

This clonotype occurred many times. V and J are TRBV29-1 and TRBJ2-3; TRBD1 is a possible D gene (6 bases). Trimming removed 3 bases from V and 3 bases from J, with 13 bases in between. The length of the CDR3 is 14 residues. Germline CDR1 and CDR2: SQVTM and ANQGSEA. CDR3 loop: CSVDDTGITDTQYF. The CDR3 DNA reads TGCAGCGTTGACGACACAGGGATAACAGATACGCAGTATTTT.

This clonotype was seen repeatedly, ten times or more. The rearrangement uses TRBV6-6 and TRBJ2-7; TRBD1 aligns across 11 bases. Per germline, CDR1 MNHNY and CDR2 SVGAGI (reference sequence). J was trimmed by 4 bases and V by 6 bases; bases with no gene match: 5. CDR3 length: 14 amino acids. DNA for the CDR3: TGTGCCAGCAGCCAGGGACAGGGGGGGTACGAGCAGTACTTC. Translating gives CASSQGQGGYEQYF.

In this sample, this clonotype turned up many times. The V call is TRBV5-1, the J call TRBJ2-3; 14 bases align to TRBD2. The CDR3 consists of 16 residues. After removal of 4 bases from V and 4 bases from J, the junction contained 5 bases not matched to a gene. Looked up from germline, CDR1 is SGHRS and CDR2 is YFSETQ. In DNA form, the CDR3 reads TGCGCCAGCAGCGTGGGACTAGCGGGAGCGGCAGATACGCAGTATTTT. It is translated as CASSVGLAGAADTQYF.

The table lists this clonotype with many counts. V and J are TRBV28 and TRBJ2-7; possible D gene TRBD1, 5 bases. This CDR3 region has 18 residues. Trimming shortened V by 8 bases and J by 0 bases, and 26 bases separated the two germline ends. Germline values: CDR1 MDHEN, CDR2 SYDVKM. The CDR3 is CASDENGLQGPSSYEQYF. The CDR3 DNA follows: TGTGCCAGCGACGAGAATGGATTGCAGGGCCCTAGCTCCTACGAGCAGTACTTC. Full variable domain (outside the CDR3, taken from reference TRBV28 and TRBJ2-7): DVKVTQSSRYLVKRTGEKVFLECVQDMDHENMFWYRQDPGLGLRLIYFSYDVKMKEKGDIPEGYSVSREKKERFSLILESASTNQTSMYLCASDENGLQGPSSYEQYFGPGTRLTVT.

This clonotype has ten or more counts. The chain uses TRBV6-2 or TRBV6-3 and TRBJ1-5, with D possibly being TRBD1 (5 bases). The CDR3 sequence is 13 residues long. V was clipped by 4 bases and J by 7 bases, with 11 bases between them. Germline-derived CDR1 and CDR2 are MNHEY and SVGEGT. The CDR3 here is CASSSGRGQPQHF. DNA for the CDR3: TGTGCCAGCAGTTCGGGACGTGGACAGCCCCAGCATTTT.

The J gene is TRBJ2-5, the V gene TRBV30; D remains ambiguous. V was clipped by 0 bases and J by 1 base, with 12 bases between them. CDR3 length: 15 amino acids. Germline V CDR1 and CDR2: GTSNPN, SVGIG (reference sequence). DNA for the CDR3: TGTGCCTGGAGTGTTACGGAACTCTTCCAAGAGACCCAGTACTTC. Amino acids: CAWSVTELFQETQYF.

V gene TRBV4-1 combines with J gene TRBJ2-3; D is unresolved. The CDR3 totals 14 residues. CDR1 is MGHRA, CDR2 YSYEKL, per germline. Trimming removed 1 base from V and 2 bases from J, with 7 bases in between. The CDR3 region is CASSQAENTDTQYF. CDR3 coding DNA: TGCGCCAGCAGCCAAGCAGAGAACACAGATACGCAGTATTTT.

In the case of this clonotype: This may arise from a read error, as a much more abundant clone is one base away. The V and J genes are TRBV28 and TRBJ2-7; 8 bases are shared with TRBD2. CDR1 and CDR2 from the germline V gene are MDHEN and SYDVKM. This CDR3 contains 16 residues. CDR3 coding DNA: TGTGTCAGCAGTTTCAAGGCGGGAGGCCCGCTTGACGAGCAGTACTTC. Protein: CVSSFKAGGPLDEQYF. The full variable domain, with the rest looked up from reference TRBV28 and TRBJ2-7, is DVKVTQSSRYLVKRTGEKVFLECVQDMDHENMFWYRQDPGLGLRLIYFSYDVKMKEKGDIPEGYSVSREKKERFSLILESASTNQTSMYLCVSSFKAGGPLDEQYFGPGTRLTVT.